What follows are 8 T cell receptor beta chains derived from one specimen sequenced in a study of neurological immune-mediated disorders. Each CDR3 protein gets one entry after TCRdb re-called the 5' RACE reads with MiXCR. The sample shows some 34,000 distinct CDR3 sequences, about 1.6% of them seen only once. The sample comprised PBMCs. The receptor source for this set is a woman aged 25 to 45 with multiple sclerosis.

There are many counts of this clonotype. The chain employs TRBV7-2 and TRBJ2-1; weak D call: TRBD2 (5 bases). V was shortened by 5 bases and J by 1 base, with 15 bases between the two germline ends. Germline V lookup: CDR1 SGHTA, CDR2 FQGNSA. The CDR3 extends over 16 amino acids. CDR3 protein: CASSPSGQRSYNEQFF. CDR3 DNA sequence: TGTGCCAGCAGCCCATCTGGGCAGCGGTCCTACAATGAGCAGTTCTTC.

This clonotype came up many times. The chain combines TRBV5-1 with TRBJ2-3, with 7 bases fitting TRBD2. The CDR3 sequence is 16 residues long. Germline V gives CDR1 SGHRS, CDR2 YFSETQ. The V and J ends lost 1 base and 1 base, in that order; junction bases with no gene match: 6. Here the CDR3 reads CASSLTGTIGTDTQYF. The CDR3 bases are TGCGCCAGCAGCTTGACCGGGACTATAGGCACAGATACGCAGTATTTT.

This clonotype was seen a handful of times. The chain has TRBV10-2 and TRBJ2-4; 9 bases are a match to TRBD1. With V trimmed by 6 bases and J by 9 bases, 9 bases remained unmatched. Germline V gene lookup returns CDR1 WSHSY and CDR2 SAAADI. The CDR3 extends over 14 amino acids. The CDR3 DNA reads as TGCGCCAGCAGAGCGGACAGGGGAGCGAGCATTCAGTACTTC. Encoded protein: CASRADRGASIQYF.

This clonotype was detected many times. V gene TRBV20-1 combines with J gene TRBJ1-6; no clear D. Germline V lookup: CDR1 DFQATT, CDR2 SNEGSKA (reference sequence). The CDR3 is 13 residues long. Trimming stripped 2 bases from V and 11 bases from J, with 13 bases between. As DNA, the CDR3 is TGCAGTGCTAGAACGGACCCTTCCGCACCCCTCCACTTT. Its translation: CSARTDPSAPLHF.

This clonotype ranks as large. DNA for the CDR3: TGTGCCAGCTCACCGCTACAGGGAAAGACCCAGTACTTC. Protein product: CASSPLQGKTQYF. The chain couples TRBV18 to TRBJ2-5; possible D gene TRBD1, 6 bases. The germline gives CDR1 KGHSH, CDR2 LQKENI. This CDR3 has 13 residues. V lost 3 bases, J lost 6 bases, and 11 bases lay in between. The whole variable domain, remainder taken from reference TRBV18 and TRBJ2-5, is NAGVMQNPRHLVRRRGQEARLRCSPMKGHSHVYWYRQLPEEGLKFMVYLQKENIIDESGMPKERFSAEFPKEGPSILRIQQVVRGDSAAYFCASSPLQGKTQYFGPGTRLLVL.

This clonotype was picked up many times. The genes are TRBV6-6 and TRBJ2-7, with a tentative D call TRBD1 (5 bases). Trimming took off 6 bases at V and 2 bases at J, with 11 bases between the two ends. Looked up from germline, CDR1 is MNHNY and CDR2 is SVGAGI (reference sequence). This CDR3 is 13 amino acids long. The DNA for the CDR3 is TGTGCCAGCAGGGCGACAGCGACCTACGAGCAGTACTTC. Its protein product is CASRATATYEQYF.

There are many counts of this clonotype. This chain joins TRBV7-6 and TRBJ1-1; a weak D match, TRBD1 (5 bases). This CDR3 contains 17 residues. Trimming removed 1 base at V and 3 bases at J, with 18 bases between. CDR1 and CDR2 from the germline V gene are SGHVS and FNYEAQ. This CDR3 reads CASSLVRGGWKDTEAFF. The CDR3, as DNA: TGTGCCAGCAGCTTAGTTCGGGGGGGGTGGAAGGACACTGAAGCTTTCTTT.

As DNA, the CDR3 is TGTGCCAGCAGCCAATCCCCCCGGTATATGAACACTGAAGCTTTCTTT. This translates into CASSQSPRYMNTEAFF. The chain uses TRBV3-1 and TRBJ1-1; D is unresolved. The V gene lost 2 bases and the J gene lost 0 bases, with 13 bases spanning the gap. The CDR3 length is 16 residues. Germline V lookup: CDR1 LGHDT, CDR2 YNNKEL (reference sequence).